The entry below describes one TCR beta chain. Its antigen is undetermined. The sample comes from a study of cytomegalovirus exposure and HLA in healthy donors. The study's findings and limits: Several of the most significant clusters were apparently associated with common viral pathogens in a later analysis. The authors listed around 150 TCR beta chains as cytomegalovirus-associated.

The study ran its PCR with 60 Vbeta and 13 Jbeta primers. Generated by immunoSEQ multiplex PCR, the TCRdb table keeps only in-frame clones and is missing some. The table shows more than 150,000 clones, with about four fifths occurring only once. The CDR3 covers 12 residues. V lost 7 bases to trimming and J lost 8 bases, with 14 bases between them. Germline V CDR1 and CDR2: SNHLY, FYNNEI. This chain connects TRBV2 to TRBJ1-2, with D possibly matching TRBD1 (5 bases). The clonotype originates from a woman in her 50s in good health and CMV-seropositive. The specimen was PBMCs. CDR3: CASIAGEWGYTF. In nucleotides, the CDR3 is TGTGCCAGCATAGCGGGGGAGTGGGGCTACACCTTC.